This TCR beta chain originates from a study of blood T cell repertoires in COVID-19. Here immunoSEQ multiplex PCR was the method, and the copy in TCRdb shows in-frame clones only, minus some. The data contain roughly 100,000 clones, 81% of them singletons. The CDR3 is 16 amino acids. Germline V gene sequence: CDR1 SGHVS, CDR2 FNYEAQ. The V end lost 1 base, the J end lost 4 bases, and 17 bases lay between the germline ends. This sequence joins TRBV7-6 and TRBJ2-7, with a possible D match to TRBD2 (6 bases). Sequenced sample: peripheral blood. The receptor comes from a woman in her seventies with acute or convalescent COVID-19. The CDR3 sequence: CASSLGGDSPTYEQYF. CDR3 in DNA: TGTGCCAGCAGCTTAGGGGGGGACTCCCCCACTTACGAGCAGTACTTC.